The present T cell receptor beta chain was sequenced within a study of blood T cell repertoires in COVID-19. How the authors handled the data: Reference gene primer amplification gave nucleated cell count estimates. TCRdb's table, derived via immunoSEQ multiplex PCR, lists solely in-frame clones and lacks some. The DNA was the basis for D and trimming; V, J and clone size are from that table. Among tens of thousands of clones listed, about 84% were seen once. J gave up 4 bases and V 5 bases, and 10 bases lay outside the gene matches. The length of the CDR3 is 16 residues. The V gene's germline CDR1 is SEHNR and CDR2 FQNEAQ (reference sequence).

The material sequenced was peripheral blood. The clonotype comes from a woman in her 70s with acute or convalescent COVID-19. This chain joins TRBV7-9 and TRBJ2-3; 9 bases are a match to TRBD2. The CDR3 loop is CASSQAGLAFSDTQYF. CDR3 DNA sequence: TGTGCCAGCAGCCAGGCGGGACTAGCTTTCTCAGATACGCAGTATTTT.